Given below is one T cell receptor (beta chain) in context. The antigen remains unidentified. The record originates from a study of cytomegalovirus exposure and HLA in healthy donors. Germline CDR1 reads MNHEY; CDR2 reads SMNVEV (reference sequence). The CDR3 sequence is 15 residues long. V lost 3 bases, J lost 3 bases, and 4 bases stayed unmatched. The PCR used 60 Vbeta and 13 Jbeta primers. Profiling relied on immunoSEQ multiplex PCR, and the TCRdb table lists in-frame clones only, not all of them. The sample has under 200,000 clones; over 70% are singletons. Whereas donors were nominally healthy upon sampling, unrecorded immune exposures were probable. Whole-study results and caveats: Reportedly, HLA-A and HLA-B alleles of most subjects were accurately predicted from TCR beta. Most CMV-associated TCR beta chains appeared HLA-restricted in a later analysis.

Material for sequencing was PBMCs. The chain has TRBV27 and TRBJ1-4; 7 positions match TRBD1. The sequence came from a woman aged 50 to 60 in good health and CMV-seronegative. The CDR3 is CASSFGGTANEKLFF. The CDR3 nucleotides are TGTGCCAGCAGTTTTGGGGGGACAGCTAATGAAAAACTGTTTTTT.